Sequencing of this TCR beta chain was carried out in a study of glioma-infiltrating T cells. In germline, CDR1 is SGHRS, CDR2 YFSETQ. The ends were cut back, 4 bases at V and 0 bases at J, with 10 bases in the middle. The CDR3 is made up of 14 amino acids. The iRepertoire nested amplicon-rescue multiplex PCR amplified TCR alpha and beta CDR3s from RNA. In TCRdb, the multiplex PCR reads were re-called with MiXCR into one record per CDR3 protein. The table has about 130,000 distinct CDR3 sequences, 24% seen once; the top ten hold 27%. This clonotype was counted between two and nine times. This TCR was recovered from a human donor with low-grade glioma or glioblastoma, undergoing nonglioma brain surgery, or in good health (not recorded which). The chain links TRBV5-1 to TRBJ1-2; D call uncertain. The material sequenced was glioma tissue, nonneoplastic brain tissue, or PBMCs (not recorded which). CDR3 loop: CASSHGGTNYGYTF. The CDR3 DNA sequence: TGCGCCAGCAGCCACGGAGGCACTAACTATGGCTACACCTTC.